This T cell receptor beta chain was documented in a study of radiation and T cells in renal cell carcinoma. Assay: immunoSEQ multiplex PCR; the TCRdb copy retains only in-frame clones and omits some. The sample consists of 130,000 to 150,000 clones, about 88% of them appearing once. This CDR3 spans 13 amino acids. The germline V gene has CDR1 SEHNR and CDR2 FQNEAQ (reference sequence). Between the trimmed V and J ends, which lost 5 bases and 2 bases, there was a span of 7 bases. Time point indicated: blood 4 weeks post-SBRT, at nephrectomy. The treatment denotes: 15 Gy SBRT to primary tumor, nephrectomy 4 weeks later.

This TCR derives from a woman aged 45-65 years with renal cell carcinoma. Source: blood, taken from a patient whose treatment included radiotherapy and nephrectomy. The chain employs TRBV7-9 and TRBJ1-5; D uncertain. CDR3 region: CASSQEGNQPQHF. CDR3 DNA: TGTGCCAGCAGCCAAGAAGGCAATCAGCCCCAGCATTTT.